The 31 T cell receptor beta chains given below trace back to one sample, sequenced in a study of cytomegalovirus exposure and HLA in healthy donors. In the PCR, 60 Vbeta and 13 Jbeta primers were used. Assay: immunoSEQ multiplex PCR; the TCRdb copy retains only in-frame clones and omits some. The table lists approximately 170,000 clones, approximately 79% of them singletons. The sequenced sample consisted of PBMCs. These TCRs come from a male donor in good health and CMV-seronegative.

The chain links TRBV19 to TRBJ1-5, with TRBD1 matching over 8 bases. Germline CDR1 LNHDA, CDR2 SQIVND (reference sequence). CDR3 length: 14 residues. V trimming: 4 bases; J trimming: 6 bases; junction bases outside the gene matches: 5. Written as DNA, the CDR3 is TGTGCCAGTAGTAAATCAGGGGGCGGTCAGCCCCAGCATTTT. Amino acid sequence: CASSKSGGGQPQHF.

The gene calls are TRBV30 and TRBJ1-5, with a tentative D call TRBD1 (6 bases). The CDR3 spans 12 residues. V dropped 5 bases and J dropped 4 bases, with 9 bases sitting between them. Germline assignment: CDR1 GTSNPN and CDR2 SVGIG (reference sequence). The CDR3 protein is CAWEQGNQPQHF. CDR3 nucleotide sequence: TGTGCCTGGGAGCAGGGGAATCAGCCCCAGCATTTT.

The chain uses TRBV5-4 and TRBJ2-1; 10 nucleotides agree with TRBD2. V shed 1 base, J shed 5 bases, and the junction held 3 bases outside the gene matches. The germline V gene has CDR1 SGHNT and CDR2 YYREEE (reference sequence). The CDR3 has 15 residues. The CDR3: CASSLRAGGHNEQFF. Here the CDR3 DNA reads TGTGCCAGCAGCTTGAGAGCGGGGGGGCACAATGAGCAGTTCTTC.

A few counts support this clone. The chain uses TRBV7-9 and TRBJ1-2; 9 bases fit TRBD1. CDR1 and CDR2 from the germline V gene are SEHNR and FQNEAQ (reference sequence). The CDR3 sequence is 15 residues long. Trimming took 7 bases from V and 7 from J; bases not matched to a gene: 13. CDR3 nucleotide sequence: TGTGCCAGCATCGGGGACAGGGTCTTTACGGGTGGCTACACCTTC. Protein product: CASIGDRVFTGGYTF.

This rearrangement joins TRBV23-1 to TRBJ1-2; TRBD1 matches at 10 bases. TRBV23-1 counts as an open reading frame of uncertain function. This CDR3 is 15 amino acids long. Unmatched junction bases numbered 1, after V lost 3 bases and J lost 0 bases. The CDR3 protein is CASSHGQGANYGYTF. The CDR3 DNA is TGCGCCAGCAGTCATGGACAGGGGGCTAACTATGGCTACACCTTC.

The chain uses TRBV27 and TRBJ1-4; D is undetermined. Germline CDR1 MNHEY, CDR2 SMNVEV (reference sequence). The CDR3 has 13 amino acids. The V end lost 6 bases, the J end lost 10 bases, and 15 bases lay between the germline ends. CDR3 DNA: TGTGCCAGCAGCCCCCTTAGGGAGGGAAAACTGTTTTTT. Its translation is CASSPLREGKLFF.

The chain uses TRBV6-1 and TRBJ1-4, with a weak D call TRBD1 (6 bases). The CDR3 runs to 14 residues. The V and J ends lost 5 bases and 2 bases respectively, with 9 bases between them. CDR1 and CDR2 from the germline V gene are MNHNS and SASEGT. DNA of the CDR3: TGTGCCAGCAGTTCAGGGGAGACTAATGAAAAACTGTTTTTT. This codes for CASSSGETNEKLFF.

CDR3 region: CASSEAGTGIWETQYF. DNA for the CDR3: TGTGCCAGCAGCGAGGCCGGGACAGGGATTTGGGAGACCCAGTACTTC. V and J are TRBV11-2 and TRBJ2-5, with 9 bases identical to TRBD1. This CDR3 has 16 amino acids. Germline V lookup: CDR1 SGHAT, CDR2 FQNNGV. V lost 5 bases and J lost 5; bases outside the gene matches: 12.

This clone was detected a few times. The chain has TRBV5-1 and TRBJ1-1; 7 bases are a match to TRBD1. The trim removed 3 bases at V and 6 bases at J, leaving 8 bases unmatched. Looked up from germline, CDR1 is SGHRS and CDR2 is YFSETQ. This CDR3 spans 14 amino acids. CDR3 loop: CASSSTGREPEAFF. CDR3 nucleotides: TGCGCCAGCAGCTCGACAGGGAGAGAGCCTGAAGCTTTCTTT.

The chain has TRBV11-2 and TRBJ1-2; TRBD1 is a possible D gene (6 bases). The CDR3 has 12 residues. Trimming left V 5 bases short and J 7 bases short, with 11 bases between. CDR1 SGHAT and CDR2 FQNNGV come from the germline V gene. The CDR3 region has the DNA TGTGCCAGCAGCCCCGGGACACCTGGCTACACCTTC. It yields the protein CASSPGTPGYTF.

The chain recombines TRBV30 with TRBJ1-1; no clear D gene. Trimming took off 0 bases at V and 0 bases at J, with 8 bases between the two ends. The CDR3 is 14 amino acids. The germline V gene has CDR1 GTSNPN and CDR2 SVGIG (reference sequence). CDR3: CAWSVTNMNTEAFF. CDR3 in DNA: TGTGCCTGGAGTGTTACAAACATGAACACTGAAGCTTTCTTT.

This chain connects TRBV7-2 to TRBJ2-5; 7 bases map to TRBD2. The germline CDR1 and CDR2 sequences are SGHTA and FQGNSA. V lost 3 bases and J lost 2; bases outside the gene matches: 6. The CDR3 extends over 15 amino acids. The CDR3: CASSFARGRQETQYF. The CDR3 region has the DNA TGTGCCAGCAGCTTCGCGCGGGGGAGACAAGAGACCCAGTACTTC.

The chain uses TRBV10-3 and TRBJ2-7, with 7 bases matching TRBD1. After removal of 0 bases from V and 4 bases from J, the junction contained 9 bases not matched to a gene. This CDR3 is 16 amino acids long. The germline CDR1 and CDR2 sequences are ENHRY and SYGVKD. The DNA for the CDR3 is TGTGCCATCAGTGAGTCATGGGCAGGGGGACCTTACGAGCAGTACTTC. Its protein product is CAISESWAGGPYEQYF.

V usage is TRBV5-4 and J usage is TRBJ2-3; D may be TRBD2 (5 bases). Germline CDR1 is SGHNT and CDR2 is YYREEE (reference sequence). Trimming took 2 bases from V and 2 from J, leaving 9 bases between them. CDR3 size: 14 residues. For the CDR3, the DNA is TGTGCCAGCAGCTTCAGAGGGTACACAGATACGCAGTATTTT. This translates into CASSFRGYTDTQYF.

The chain links TRBV6-5 to TRBJ1-2; no definite D call. This CDR3 contains 14 residues. Germline CDR1 MNHEY, CDR2 SVGAGI. Deletions cut 0 bases from V and 4 bases from J, with 9 bases between. The CDR3 loop reads CASSYSVSGYGYTF. Here the CDR3 DNA reads TGTGCCAGCAGTTACTCAGTCAGCGGCTATGGCTACACCTTC.

The chain employs TRBV4-1 and TRBJ1-1, with D possibly TRBD1 on 5 matching bases. Germline V CDR1 and CDR2: MGHRA, YSYEKL. CDR3 length: 16 amino acids. The V and J ends lost 1 base and 8 bases respectively, with 20 bases between them. CDR3 residues: CASSQVGRLGFKEAFF. The CDR3 coding sequence is TGCGCCAGCAGCCAAGTGGGGCGACTCGGGTTTAAGGAAGCTTTCTTT.

The genes are TRBV5-6 and TRBJ2-2, with D hard to call. The CDR3 length is 14 residues. CDR1 is SGHDT, CDR2 YYEEEE, per germline. V was clipped by 4 bases and J by 0 bases, with 7 bases between them. The CDR3 spells CASSPDTNTGELFF. Written as DNA, the CDR3 is TGTGCCAGCAGCCCCGACACGAACACCGGGGAGCTGTTTTTT.

CDR3 sequence (DNA): TGTGCCAGCTCTCCGGAATTCGGAGGGGCCAGCCACGCGAACACCGGGGAGCTGTTTTTT. It yields the protein CASSPEFGGASHANTGELFF. The rearrangement joins TRBV18 to TRBJ2-2; tentative D call: TRBD2 (6 bases). The germline gives CDR1 KGHSH, CDR2 LQKENI. Trimming took off 6 bases at V and 0 bases at J, with 26 bases between the two ends. The CDR3 runs to 20 residues.

This chain links TRBV10-2 with TRBJ2-7; possibly TRBD2 for D (5 bases). CDR1 and CDR2 from the germline V gene are WSHSY and SAAADI. The CDR3 consists of 13 residues. V was pared by 11 bases and J by 2 bases, with 16 bases between. The DNA for the CDR3 is TGCGCCGCCGGGAACGGAGGTCCCTACGAGCAGTACTTC. Protein: CAAGNGGPYEQYF.

The DNA of the CDR3 is TGCGCCAGCAGCCGGACAGGGACGGACACTGAAGCTTTCTTT. Its protein is CASSRTGTDTEAFF. V gene TRBV5-1 combines with J gene TRBJ1-1; 8 bases map to TRBD1. From germline, CDR1 is SGHRS and CDR2 YFSETQ. This CDR3 has 14 residues. J gave up 3 bases and V 4 bases, and 5 bases lay outside the gene matches. Looking up the rest from reference TRBV5-1 and TRBJ1-1 gives the full variable domain: KAGVTQTPRYLIKTRGQQVTLSCSPISGHRSVSWYQQTPGQGLQFLFEYFSETQRNKGNFPGRFSGRQFSNSRSEMNVSTLELGDSALYLCASSRTGTDTEAFFGQGTRLTVV.

The chain uses TRBV7-2 and TRBJ1-1; D is unclear. In germline, CDR1 is SGHTA, CDR2 FQGNSA. Trimming removed 3 bases from V and 4 bases from J, with 9 bases in between. CDR3 length equals 13 residues. DNA of the CDR3: TGTGCCAGCAGCTTCTCAGGTCCCACTGAAGCTTTCTTT. This gives the protein CASSFSGPTEAFF.

Sample share makes this clone medium-sized. This chain connects TRBV6-5 to TRBJ1-4; 9 bases map to TRBD1. Germline CDR1 reads MNHEY; CDR2 reads SVGAGI. V was pared by 5 bases and J by 3 bases, with 1 base of the junction left unmatched. This CDR3 has 14 residues. CDR3 bases: TGTGCCAGCAGTCGACAGGGGGCTAATGAAAAACTGTTTTTT. It specifies CASSRQGANEKLFF.

The chain carries TRBV5-4 and TRBJ2-3; TRBD2 matches 11 bases. After removal of 9 bases from V and 2 bases from J, the junction contained 11 bases not matched to a gene. CDR1 is SGHNT and CDR2 is YYREEE in the germline V gene (reference sequence). CDR3 length: 16 residues. CDR3 nucleotide sequence: TGTGCCACCGTAAGAGATAGCGGGGGGGTCACAGATACGCAGTATTTT. Translating gives CATVRDSGGVTDTQYF.

This clone was seen a handful of times. The J gene is TRBJ1-5, the V gene TRBV4-1; 8 positions agree with TRBD1. CDR3 length: 18 residues. With V trimmed by 1 base and J by 5 bases, 13 bases remained unmatched. The germline V gene encodes CDR1 MGHRA and CDR2 YSYEKL. The CDR3 DNA reads TGCGCCAGCAGCCAAGGCCCTCCGCTTACAGGGGGTCATCAGCCCCAGCATTTT. This translates into CASSQGPPLTGGHQPQHF.

This clone showed up just once. V and J are TRBV10-3 and TRBJ1-1; tentatively, D is TRBD1 (5 bases). With 6 bases removed from V and 2 bases from J, the gap between germline ends came to 16 bases. CDR1 and CDR2 from the germline V gene are ENHRY and SYGVKD. This CDR3 contains 15 residues. As DNA, the CDR3 is TGTGCCATCAGGACAGCGGGGTTGGGAAACACTGAAGCTTTCTTT. Translating it yields CAIRTAGLGNTEAFF.

The genes are TRBV2 and TRBJ2-3; D not certain. Germline CDR1 and CDR2: SNHLY and FYNNEI. The CDR3 consists of 12 residues. V lost 6 bases and J lost 5, with 9 bases in between. As DNA, the CDR3 is TGTGCCAGCAGGAGATATGTAGATACGCAGTATTTT. It codes for CASRRYVDTQYF. Complete variable domain (other parts from reference TRBV2 and TRBJ2-3): EPEVTQTPSHQVTQMGQEVILRCVPISNHLYFYWYRQILGQKVEFLVSFYNNEISEKSEIFDDQFSVERPDGSNFTLKIRSTKLEDSAMYFCASRRYVDTQYFGPGTRLTVL.

The chain joins TRBV7-2 to TRBJ2-3; 9 positions match TRBD2. The germline V gene has CDR1 SGHTA and CDR2 FQGNSA. The CDR3 extends over 16 amino acids. The V segment lost 6 bases and the J segment 5 bases; nucleotides outside the gene matches: 12. The CDR3 sequence is CASSRLGGGAKDTQYF. The CDR3 DNA sequence: TGTGCCAGCAGTAGACTAGGCGGGGGGGCTAAAGATACGCAGTATTTT.

This chain joins TRBV7-6 and TRBJ2-1; TRBD2 aligns across 10 bases. The V gene end was trimmed by 1 base and the J gene end by 7 bases; junction bases not matched to a gene: 13. The CDR3 sequence is 18 residues long. Germline V gives CDR1 SGHVS, CDR2 FNYEAQ. The CDR3 coding sequence is TGTGCCAGCAGCTTAGTAGAGCCTAGCGGGGGATTACAGAATGAGCAGTTCTTC. Translation: CASSLVEPSGGLQNEQFF.

The V and J genes are TRBV2 and TRBJ1-1; 11 bases are shared with TRBD1. This CDR3 contains 15 residues. The germline gives CDR1 SNHLY, CDR2 FYNNEI. Trimming took 10 bases from V and 6 from J; bases not matched to a gene: 13. As DNA, the CDR3 is TGTGCCAACGAAAGGGACAGGGGGGTGGATGCTGAAGCTTTCTTT. Encoded protein: CANERDRGVDAEAFF.

V is TRBV10-3 and J is TRBJ1-6; 9 bases align to TRBD1. CDR3 length equals 15 residues. Germline-derived CDR1 and CDR2 are ENHRY and SYGVKD. The junction had 5 bases not matched to a gene; V was cut back by 0 bases and J by 11 bases. Here the CDR3 DNA reads TGTGCCATCAGTGAGTCCCAGGGACAGGGAACACCCCTCCACTTT. It codes for CAISESQGQGTPLHF.

V is TRBV2 and J is TRBJ2-7; D possibly corresponds to TRBD1 (6 bases). In germline, CDR1 is SNHLY, CDR2 FYNNEI. The V end lost 7 bases, the J end lost 0 bases, and 13 bases lay between the germline ends. The CDR3 covers 14 residues. In DNA form, the CDR3 reads TGTGCCAGCATTTCGGACAGAAGCTCCTACGAGCAGTACTTC. Residues: CASISDRSSYEQYF.